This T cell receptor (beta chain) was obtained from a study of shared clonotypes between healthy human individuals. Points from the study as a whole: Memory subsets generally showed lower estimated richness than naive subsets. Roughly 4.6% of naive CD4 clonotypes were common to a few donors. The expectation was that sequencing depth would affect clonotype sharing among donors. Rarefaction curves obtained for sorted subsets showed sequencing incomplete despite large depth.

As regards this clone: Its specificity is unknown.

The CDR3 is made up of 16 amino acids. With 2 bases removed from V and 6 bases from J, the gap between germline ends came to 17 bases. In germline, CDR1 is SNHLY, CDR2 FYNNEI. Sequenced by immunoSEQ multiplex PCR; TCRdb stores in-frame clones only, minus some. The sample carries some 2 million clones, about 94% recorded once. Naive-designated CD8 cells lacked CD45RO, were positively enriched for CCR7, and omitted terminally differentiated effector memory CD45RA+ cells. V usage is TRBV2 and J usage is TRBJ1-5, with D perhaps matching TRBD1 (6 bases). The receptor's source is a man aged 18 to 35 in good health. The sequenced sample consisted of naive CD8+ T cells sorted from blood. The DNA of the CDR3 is TGTGCCAGCAGTGAATGGGCAGGGGAAGGAGGTCAGCCCCAGCATTTT. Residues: CASSEWAGEGGQPQHF.